This T cell receptor beta chain is from a study of blood T cells in healthy people across ages. Overall study findings and caveats: In older individuals, TCR beta diversity per million T cells was lower, falling roughly linearly with age. Both naive CD4+ cell counts and diversity were greater in long-lived donors than in aged donors.

Samples had at least 6.5 million PBMCs isolated from them. Comments on this clonotype: Its antigen is not known.

The CDR3 loop spans 11 amino acids. The V gene's germline CDR1 is MDHEN and CDR2 SYDVKM. V lost 5 bases and J lost 11, with 12 bases in between. For the second PCR, which ran for 7 to 11 cycles, a sample-barcoded 5' primer and a J-beta primer mix were used. Tagging of each cDNA molecule was performed by a template-switch adaptor with 12 random nucleotides. MiXCR was run by TCRdb on the 5' RACE reads, yielding one entry per CDR3 protein. The sample shows 1.8 million or so distinct CDR3 sequences, around 40% of them seen only once. The rearrangement uses TRBV28 and TRBJ1-1; D is uncertain. This clonotype originated in a human donor in good health. Specimen: blood. CDR3 sequence: CASSELLWAFF. CDR3 nucleotide sequence: TGTGCCAGCAGTGAGCTTTTATGGGCTTTCTTT.